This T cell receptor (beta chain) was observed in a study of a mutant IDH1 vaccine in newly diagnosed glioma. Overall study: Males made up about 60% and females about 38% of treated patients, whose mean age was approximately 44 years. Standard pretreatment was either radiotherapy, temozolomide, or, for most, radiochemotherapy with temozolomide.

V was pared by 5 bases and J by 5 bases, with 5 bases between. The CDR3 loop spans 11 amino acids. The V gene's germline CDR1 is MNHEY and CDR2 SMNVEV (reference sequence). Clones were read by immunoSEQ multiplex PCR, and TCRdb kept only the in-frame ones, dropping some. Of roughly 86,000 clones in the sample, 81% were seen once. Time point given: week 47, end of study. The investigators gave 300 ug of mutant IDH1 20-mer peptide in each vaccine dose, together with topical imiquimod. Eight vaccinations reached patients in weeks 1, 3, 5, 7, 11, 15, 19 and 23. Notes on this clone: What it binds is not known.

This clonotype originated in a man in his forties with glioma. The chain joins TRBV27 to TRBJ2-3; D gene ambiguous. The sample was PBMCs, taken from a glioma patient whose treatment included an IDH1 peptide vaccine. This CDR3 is CASSREDTQYF. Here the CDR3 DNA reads TGTGCCAGCAGTAGGGAAGATACGCAGTATTTT.